This record looks at one T cell receptor (beta chain) sequence and its context. This record comes from a study of blood T cell repertoires in COVID-19. TCRdb's copy holds only in-frame clones and misses some; the assay was immunoSEQ multiplex PCR. This table has hundreds of thousands of clones, 80% to 90% appearing once. Germline CDR1 and CDR2: DFQATT and SNEGSKA (reference sequence). V shed 3 bases and J 5 bases; nucleotides not matched to a gene: 6. This CDR3 has 13 amino acids. The specimen sequenced was peripheral blood. The clonotype comes from a woman older than 75 with acute or convalescent COVID-19. The chain joins TRBV20-1 to TRBJ1-1; the match to TRBD1 covers 7 bases. This CDR3 is CSASGTESTEAFF. The CDR3 nucleotides are TGCAGTGCTAGTGGGACAGAAAGTACTGAAGCTTTCTTT.